This TCR beta chain was sequenced in a study of OX40 agonist ivuxolimab in advanced cancers. TCRdb's table, derived via immunoSEQ multiplex PCR, lists solely in-frame clones and lacks some. The sample shows some 86,000 clones, 70% to 90% of them seen only once. Per germline, CDR1 SGHNT and CDR2 YENEEA. Trimming took off 1 base at V and 11 bases at J, with 14 bases between the two ends. This CDR3 has 13 amino acids. The chain uses TRBV11-3 and TRBJ1-1; a possible D gene is TRBD1 (5 bases). The TCR was taken from an adult with an advanced solid tumor such as melanoma, head and neck, liver or kidney cancer. The specimen comprised CD4+ or CD8+ T cells sorted from blood, sampled in a trial of the OX40 agonist ivuxolimab. The CDR3 DNA is TGTGCCAGCAGCTTAGGGGAGGGGTTGGCCGCTTTCTTT. Translating it yields CASSLGEGLAAFF.